The TCR beta chain described here comes from a study of shared clonotypes between healthy human individuals (dated by TCRdb to between 2020 and 2021). Describing the broader study: The cohort comprised two women and a few men aged 18 to 49 years. Per donor, three plates each were used for CD4 naive and CD4 memory, two for CD8 naive, and one for CD8 memory. To estimate repertoire size and how much clonotype sharing occurs between individuals, the study deeply sequenced the blood TCR repertoires of 5 or 6 healthy adults. To increase sequencing depth and limit assay-specific biases, different laboratories used diverse techniques to prepare libraries and sequence TCR repertoires. Per donor, leukapheresis produced somewhere between about 0.8 and 9 billion PBMCs.

Using the deep immunoSEQ assay, TCR CDR3 regions were amplified from genomic DNA by multiplex PCR. Genomic DNA extracted from each cell subset was distributed evenly over all wells of several immunoSEQ 96-well plates, and each plate served as one replicate. For sorted subsets, about 200 ng genomic DNA, equal to tens of thousands of T cell genomes, was loaded into each replicate PCR. Purified libraries were quantified with a Qubit 3.0 fluorometer, sized on a Bioanalyzer 2100, and re-quantified with the KAPA Library Quantification kit. Every immunoSEQ 96-well plate was sequenced on a dedicated single-read 150-cycle Illumina NextSeq 550 flow cell. In the authors' own workflow: Because only junctional sequences without quality scores were contained in the immunoSEQ output, filtering matching that applied to full-length reads could not be performed. Sequences were annotated with PyIR, a Python wrapper for IgBLAST v1.9, using IMGT germline references to assign V/J genes and CDR3. Reads with weak V/J assignments (E-value above 1e-6), missing CDR3, stop codons, out-of-frame junctions, or ambiguous translated residues were removed. A V3J clonotype was defined by an identical inferred V gene, J gene, and CDR3 amino acid sequence. Percentage overlap between repertoires was calculated by dividing the number of shared unique clonotypes by the size of the smaller repertoire. Three approaches were used to assess repertoire richness: RTK rarefaction, the Chao1 estimator, and Recon v2.1 estimates of unobserved clonotypes. OLGA was used to compute generation probabilities for all TCRbeta clonotypes that the gDNA method yielded from a few donors. TCRdb's version of the immuneACCESS table is confined to in-frame rearrangements and falls short of the full clone set. An unresolved V gene accounts for under half of the shortfall where checked; the remainder is of unknown origin. V and J calls and clone size follow that table, whereas D and trimming were derived from the DNA. The sample table lists 2.3 million or so clones, approximately 93% of them with a count of one. 0.39% of the sample lies in the top ten.

The donors were healthy, HIV-negative adults who had no recently reported acute infections or vaccinations. All donors were Caucasian adults living in Nashville, Tennessee, USA. CD4+ T cells were enriched by magnetic negative selection, after which naive cells were positively selected on CD45RA and the negative fraction was taken as the memory subset. Blood was obtained by leukapheresis, after which PBMCs were separated by Ficoll-Histopaque density gradient centrifugation and cryopreserved in liquid nitrogen vapor phase. Analytical flow cytometry was used to check the purity and quantity of every magnetically sorted T cell population. Each sorted fraction had its genomic DNA isolated and then quantified by UV absorbance on a Nanodrop 2000c. On this clone: Its specific antigen is unknown. Qualities for individual bases were not recorded, and no much larger clone is one base off.

Study-wide conclusions, independent of this receptor: Compared with non-shared clonotypes, clonotypes shared by all four sorted-subset donors had higher generation probabilities. Only blood was sampled, and tissue TCR repertoires likely differ from those in blood. Naive subsets generally had larger estimated clonotype richness than memory subsets. Approximately 5% of naive CD4, 3.5% of naive CD8, 2% to 2.5% of memory CD4, and 0.4% of memory CD8 clonotypes were shared across a few donors. Because the study included a small number of donors, the genetic and exposure-history diversity represented was limited. Incomplete sequencing was indicated by rarefaction of sorted-subset datasets, despite the large sequencing depth. Pairwise subsampling indicated that sequencing depth was expected to affect the degree of clonotype sharing among donors.

V trim: 4 bases; J trim: 5 bases; unmatched bases: 7. From its cysteine to its phenylalanine, the CDR3 spans 15 amino acids. The CDR3 DNA has 45 bases and is translated from base 1. From the germline V gene, CDR1 is SGHRS and CDR2 is YFSETQ. This receptor chain uses TRBV5-1 and TRBJ2-1, with 9 middle bases fitting TRBD2. Specimen: naive CD4+ T cells from PBMCs. The sample's cell subset or site label is to be understood as: CD45RA+ positively selected. The sequence came from a man aged 18 to 30 in good health. Some clones in this sample may be carry-over from other donors' samples. The CDR3 corresponds to CASSPIAGVDNEQFF. The DNA sequence reads TGCGCCAGCAGCCCCATAGCGGGAGTCGACAATGAGCAGTTCTTC.